Presented here are 7 T cell receptor beta chains from one specimen sequenced in a study of T cells after yellow fever vaccination. TCRdb fed the 5' RACE reads into MiXCR, producing one record per CDR3 protein. The repertoire holds hundreds of thousands of distinct CDR3 sequences, with around 4% as singletons. The material sequenced was PBMCs, taken on the day of the yellow fever booster vaccination. The receptors come from a man younger than 35 who received the YFV17D yellow fever vaccine.

This clonotype was seen a few times. V is TRBV6-6 and J is TRBJ1-2; D might be TRBD1 (6 bases). Trimming took off 6 bases at V and 3 bases at J, with 14 bases between the two ends. The CDR3 runs to 14 residues. The germline V gene encodes CDR1 MNHNY and CDR2 SVGAGI (reference sequence). Here the CDR3 DNA reads TGTGCCAGCAGACCAGGGGAGGGCCACTATGGCTACACCTTC. Its translation is CASRPGEGHYGYTF.

The rearrangement joins TRBV23-1 to TRBJ2-2; 7 bases are shared with TRBD1. TRBV23-1 is sorted into the ORF group, with uncertain function. This CDR3 comprises 15 residues. V was clipped by 6 bases and J by 8 bases; unmatched bases: 12. The CDR3 nucleotides read TGCGCCAGCAGAAGACCGAGACAGGGTCGAGGGGAGCTGTTTTTT. Protein: CASRRPRQGRGELFF.

This clonotype was observed at least ten times. The chain links TRBV7-2 to TRBJ2-1, with D possibly TRBD2 on 6 matching bases. Germline V lookup: CDR1 SGHTA, CDR2 FQGNSA. This CDR3 contains 14 residues. The V end was cut by 0 bases, the J end by 7 bases, with 10 bases between. The CDR3 DNA is TGTGCCAGCAGCTTAGCGGGGGGTTCAAATGAGCAGTTCTTC. It translates to CASSLAGGSNEQFF.

This clonotype was counted ten times or more. The V and J genes are TRBV20-1 and TRBJ2-1, with a tentative D call TRBD2 (6 bases). V was pared by 0 bases and J by 3 bases, with 21 bases between. Germline V gene data show CDR1 as DFQATT and CDR2 as SNEGSKA (reference sequence). The CDR3 extends over 18 amino acids. This CDR3 is CSAREIGTSSDYYNEQFF. CDR3 nucleotides: TGCAGTGCTAGAGAGATTGGGACCTCTAGCGACTACTACAATGAGCAGTTCTTC.

V is TRBV29-1 and J is TRBJ1-2, with 7 bases matching TRBD1. The CDR3 covers 12 residues. Trimming took 3 bases from V and 8 from J; bases not matched to a gene: 6. Germline CDR1 and CDR2: SQVTM and ANQGSEA. The DNA for the CDR3 is TGCAGCGTTGACAGGGGGTATGAGGGCTACACCTTC. It specifies CSVDRGYEGYTF.

This clonotype has at least ten counts. The J gene is TRBJ2-5, the V gene TRBV11-2; 10 bases map to TRBD2. The junction had 25 bases not matched to a gene; V was cut back by 5 bases and J by 1 base. This CDR3 region has 22 residues. Germline V gives CDR1 SGHAT, CDR2 FQNNGV. CDR3 coding DNA: TGTGCCAGCAGCGGAACCGGGCGGGTGTTGCTAGCGGGGGACTACTCCCAAGAGACCCAGTACTTC. It is translated as CASSGTGRVLLAGDYSQETQYF.

This clonotype was observed a few times. V gene TRBV7-9 combines with J gene TRBJ2-5; TRBD2 is a possible D gene (6 bases). The CDR3 is 15 residues long. Trimming pared 3 bases from V and 2 bases from J, leaving 13 bases between. Per the germline V gene, CDR1 is SEHNR and CDR2 is FQNEAQ (reference sequence). Here the CDR3 reads CASSLFGGGQETQYF. Here the CDR3 DNA reads TGTGCCAGCAGCTTGTTCGGGGGTGGGCAAGAGACCCAGTACTTC.